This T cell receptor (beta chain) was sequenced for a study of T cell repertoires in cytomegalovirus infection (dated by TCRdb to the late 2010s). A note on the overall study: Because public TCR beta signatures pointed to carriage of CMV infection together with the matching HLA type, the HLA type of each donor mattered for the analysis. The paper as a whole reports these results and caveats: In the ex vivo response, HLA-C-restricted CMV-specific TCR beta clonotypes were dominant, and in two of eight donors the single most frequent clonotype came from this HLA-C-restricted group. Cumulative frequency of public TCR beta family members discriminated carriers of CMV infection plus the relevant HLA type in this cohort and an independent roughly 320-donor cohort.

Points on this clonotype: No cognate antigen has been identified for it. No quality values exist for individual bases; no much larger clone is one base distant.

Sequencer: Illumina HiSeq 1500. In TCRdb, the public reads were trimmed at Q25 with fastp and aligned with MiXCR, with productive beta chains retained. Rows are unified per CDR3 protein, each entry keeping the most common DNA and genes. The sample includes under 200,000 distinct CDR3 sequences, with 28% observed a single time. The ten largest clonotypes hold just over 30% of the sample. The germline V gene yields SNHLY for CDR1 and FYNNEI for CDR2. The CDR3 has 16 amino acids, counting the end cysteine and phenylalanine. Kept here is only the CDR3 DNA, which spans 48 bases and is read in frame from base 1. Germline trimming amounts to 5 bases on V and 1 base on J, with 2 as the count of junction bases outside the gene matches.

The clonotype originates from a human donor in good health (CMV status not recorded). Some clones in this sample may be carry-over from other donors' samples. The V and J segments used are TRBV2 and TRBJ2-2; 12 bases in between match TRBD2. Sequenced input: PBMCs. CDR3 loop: CASSPLAGGNTGELFF. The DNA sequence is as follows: TGTGCCAGCAGTCCACTAGCGGGGGGGAACACCGGGGAGCTGTTTTTT.